These 24 T cell receptor beta chains were all obtained from the same sample, sequenced in a study of T cell responses to AZD1222 COVID-19 vaccine. Clones were sequenced by immunoSEQ multiplex PCR, and TCRdb holds only the in-frame ones, with some missing. The profile shows 150,000 to 180,000 clones, 88% of them singletons. This specimen consisted of peripheral blood, obtained on day 0 of AZD1222 vaccination. The receptor source for this set is an adult in good health.

The J gene is TRBJ1-3, the V gene TRBV12-3 or TRBV12-4; the D is unclear. This CDR3 has 13 residues. Trimming left V 5 bases short and J 2 bases short, with 7 bases between. CDR3 DNA sequence: TGTGCCAGCAGTCGGGGTGCTGGAAACACCATATATTTT. Translated, it gives CASSRGAGNTIYF.

The chain joins TRBV19 to TRBJ1-5; D is unresolved. Trimming took 1 base from V and 3 from J, leaving 7 bases between them. The CDR3 has 14 amino acids. In germline, CDR1 is LNHDA, CDR2 SQIVND (reference sequence). CDR3 residues: CASSIGSPNQPQHF. The DNA of the CDR3 is TGTGCCAGTAGTATAGGTTCCCCCAATCAGCCCCAGCATTTT.

This clone was seen a handful of times. This chain joins TRBV4-1 and TRBJ1-6; D gene uncertain. Trimming removed 8 bases at V and 9 bases at J, with 11 bases between. Germline V gene lookup returns CDR1 MGHRA and CDR2 YSYEKL. CDR3 length: 12 residues. The CDR3 DNA follows: TGCGCCAGCCGAGGAGACGGTTCACCCCTCCACTTT. This codes for CASRGDGSPLHF.

V and J are TRBV4-2 and TRBJ2-3; 12 bases match TRBD2. Germline values: CDR1 LGHNA, CDR2 YNFKEQ. The V gene end was trimmed by 4 bases and the J gene end by 0 bases; junction bases not matched to a gene: 8. The CDR3 is 18 amino acids. The CDR3 DNA reads TGTGCCAGCAGCCGTTGGACTAGCGGGGACCCTAGCACAGATACGCAGTATTTT. Its protein is CASSRWTSGDPSTDTQYF.

The chain is built from TRBV7-2 and TRBJ1-6; 10 bases are shared with TRBD1. Per the germline V gene, CDR1 is SGHTA and CDR2 is FQGNSA. The J segment lost 10 bases and the V segment lost 5 bases, leaving 11 bases of the junction unmatched. This CDR3 contains 16 residues. The DNA for the CDR3 is TGTGCCAGCAGCGCCAGGGACAGGGGCGCTGGGTCACCCCTCCACTTT. Protein sequence: CASSARDRGAGSPLHF.

The chain is built from TRBV4-2 and TRBJ2-5; D is possibly TRBD2 (6 bases). V was shortened by 3 bases and J by 4 bases, with 18 bases between the two germline ends. This CDR3 has 16 residues. Germline CDR1 reads LGHNA; CDR2 reads YNFKEQ. CDR3 amino acids: CASSQGGVRGAETQYF. The CDR3 bases are TGTGCCAGCAGCCAGGGGGGTGTGCGGGGAGCAGAGACCCAGTACTTC.

The V and J genes are TRBV6-6 and TRBJ1-1; D unresolved. Germline V gene lookup returns CDR1 MNHNY and CDR2 SVGAGI (reference sequence). Trimming pared 2 bases from V and 5 bases from J, leaving 3 bases between. This CDR3 comprises 11 residues. CDR3 protein: CASSYRTEAFF. CDR3 DNA: TGTGCCAGCAGTTACAGGACTGAAGCTTTCTTT.

The gene calls are TRBV6-4 and TRBJ2-3, with a tentative D call TRBD1 (6 bases). V lost 3 bases and J 3 bases, leaving 7 bases between the germline ends. Germline lookup yields CDR1 MRHNA and CDR2 SNTAGT. This CDR3 is 13 amino acids long. The CDR3 DNA follows: TGTGCCAGCAGTGATACAGGGACAGATACGCAGTATTTT. Translated, it gives CASSDTGTDTQYF.

The chain recombines TRBV7-2 with TRBJ2-7; no clear D. This CDR3 is built from 13 residues. The V gene lost 1 base and the J gene lost 6 bases, with 10 bases spanning the gap. Germline V gene sequence: CDR1 SGHTA, CDR2 FQGNSA. Here the CDR3 DNA reads TGTGCCAGCAGCTTAGATGCGGTGGGCGAGCAGTACTTC. This encodes CASSLDAVGEQYF.

This sequence joins TRBV25-1 and TRBJ1-5; tentative D call: TRBD1 (5 bases). Germline V gene sequence: CDR1 MGHDK, CDR2 SYGVNS. CDR3 length: 14 residues. V dropped 5 bases and J dropped 4 bases, with 12 bases sitting between them. The CDR3: CASSRAGINQPQHF. In nucleotides, the CDR3 is TGTGCCAGCAGTCGAGCAGGGATAAATCAGCCCCAGCATTTT.

On this clone itself: One junction end does not reproduce the germline sequence, and a read error may be involved. This chain uses TRBV7-7 with TRBJ2-6; D is possibly TRBD2 (5 bases). The CDR3 is made up of 17 amino acids. CDR1 is SSHAT and CDR2 is FNYEAQ in the germline V gene (reference sequence). The CDR3 nucleotides read TGTGCTAGCAGCTTAACCCCACGAGGGTTTGGGGCCAACGTCCTGACTTTC. Translating gives CASSLTPRGFGANVLTF.

V is TRBV7-2 and J is TRBJ1-6, with 7 bases fitting TRBD1. V trimming: 5 bases; J trimming: 8 bases; junction bases outside the gene matches: 12. CDR1 is SGHTA and CDR2 is FQGNSA in the germline V gene. The CDR3 has 16 amino acids. CDR3 DNA sequence: TGTGCCAGCAGCCTAAACCCGACAGGGATGCATTCACCCCTCCACTTT. This translates into CASSLNPTGMHSPLHF.

The V and J genes are TRBV4-1 and TRBJ1-3; 7 nucleotides align to TRBD1. Germline V gene sequence: CDR1 MGHRA, CDR2 YSYEKL. The CDR3 is made up of 16 amino acids. The V segment lost 0 bases and the J segment 1 base; nucleotides outside the gene matches: 3. CDR3 DNA: TGCGCCAGCAGCCAAGATTACAGGGGATCTGGAAACACCATATATTTT. It codes for CASSQDYRGSGNTIYF.

V usage is TRBV6-5 and J usage is TRBJ2-2; D is unresolved. Germline V CDR1 and CDR2: MNHEY, SVGAGI. Trimming shortened V by 2 bases and J by 2 bases, and 9 bases separated the two germline ends. The CDR3 is 15 amino acids. The CDR3 nucleotides are TGTGCCAGCAGTTACGGTTCCGGAAACACCGGGGAGCTGTTTTTT. It encodes CASSYGSGNTGELFF.

V and J are TRBV3-1 (or the pseudogene TRBV3-2) and TRBJ2-7, with D perhaps matching TRBD2 (5 bases). The CDR3 covers 12 residues. Per germline, CDR1 LGHDT and CDR2 YNNKEL (reference sequence). V lost 2 bases to trimming and J lost 4 bases, with 6 bases between them. The DNA for the CDR3 is TGTGCCAGCAGCCAAACGGGGTACGAGCAGTACTTC. Translation gives CASSQTGYEQYF.

The chain joins TRBV28 to TRBJ2-3; tentative D call: TRBD2 (5 bases). Trimming took 6 bases from V and 1 from J, leaving 11 bases between them. This CDR3 has 14 residues. The germline gives CDR1 MDHEN, CDR2 SYDVKM. The CDR3 protein is CASRAAAGTDTQYF. CDR3 DNA sequence: TGTGCCAGCAGGGCAGCGGCAGGCACAGATACGCAGTATTTT.

V is TRBV6-1 and J is TRBJ2-7; D gene ambiguous. The ends were cut back, 2 bases at V and 3 bases at J, with 8 bases in the middle. This CDR3 region has 13 residues. CDR1 is MNHNS and CDR2 is SASEGT in the germline V gene. The CDR3 coding sequence is TGTGCCAGCAGTGAAAAACAGATCTACGAGCAGTACTTC. Its translation is CASSEKQIYEQYF.

V usage is TRBV10-3 and J usage is TRBJ1-2, with D possibly TRBD1 on 5 matching bases. Germline assignment: CDR1 ENHRY and CDR2 SYGVKD. This CDR3 is 13 amino acids long. Trimming removed 1 base at V and 6 bases at J, with 9 bases between. In DNA form, the CDR3 reads TGTGCCATCAGTGAGTTAACAGGAGATGGCTACACCTTC. It specifies CAISELTGDGYTF.

In its sample, this clone was seen once. The rearrangement uses TRBV4-1 and TRBJ2-4; TRBD1 matches 7 bases. The CDR3 runs to 17 residues. Unmatched junction bases numbered 5, after V lost 0 bases and J lost 0 bases. Germline V gene lookup returns CDR1 MGHRA and CDR2 YSYEKL. The CDR3 here is CASSQEQGRLAKNIQYF. CDR3 DNA sequence: TGCGCCAGCAGCCAAGAACAGGGGCGATTAGCCAAAAACATTCAGTACTTC.

J is TRBJ2-7 and V is TRBV28, with 12 bases that match TRBD2. Per the germline V gene, CDR1 is MDHEN and CDR2 is SYDVKM. The V gene end was trimmed by 5 bases and the J gene end by 2 bases; junction bases not matched to a gene: 7. The CDR3 length is 16 residues. The CDR3 spells CASSPPTSGGPYEQYF. As DNA, the CDR3 is TGTGCCAGCAGTCCCCCGACTAGCGGGGGCCCCTACGAGCAGTACTTC.

This clone was detected once. The rearrangement uses TRBV5-1 and TRBJ2-3; D unclear. Germline CDR1 and CDR2: SGHRS and YFSETQ. The length of the CDR3 is 14 residues. Deletions cut 0 bases from V and 0 bases from J, with 5 bases between. CDR3 in DNA: TGCGCCAGCAGCTTGGACGGAAGCACAGATACGCAGTATTTT. This translates into CASSLDGSTDTQYF.

The chain employs TRBV7-2 and TRBJ1-2; D uncertain. V lost 3 bases and J 7 bases, leaving 15 bases between the germline ends. Germline CDR1 is SGHTA and CDR2 is FQGNSA. The CDR3 covers 14 residues. As DNA, the CDR3 is TGTGCCAGCAGCTTTGAAGGGTTTGGGCGTGGCTACACCTTC. Its translation: CASSFEGFGRGYTF.

This clone was picked up one time. This sample also contains other DNA sequences that code for the same CDR3. This chain joins TRBV7-9 and TRBJ2-3, with D perhaps matching TRBD1 or TRBD2 (6 bases each). There are 15 residues in the CDR3. Trimming removed 0 bases at V and 2 bases at J, with 9 bases between. CDR1 and CDR2 from the germline V gene are SEHNR and FQNEAQ (reference sequence). This CDR3 is CASSLAGGSTDTQYF. CDR3 nucleotide sequence: TGTGCCAGCAGCTTAGCGGGGGGCTCCACAGATACGCAGTATTTT.

The rearrangement uses TRBV5-6 and TRBJ1-2; no clear D gene. The CDR3 sequence is 14 residues long. Germline loops: CDR1 SGHDT, CDR2 YYEEEE. Trimming took off 0 bases at V and 8 bases at J, with 14 bases between the two ends. The CDR3 DNA follows: TGTGCCAGCAGCTTGGGCAGGCCTTTACGCGGCTACACCTTC. This gives the protein CASSLGRPLRGYTF.